This passage covers 20 T cell receptor beta chains from one sample sequenced in a study of PD-L1 blockade in urothelial cancer. Documented time point: peripheral blood 6 weeks after treatment start. Sequencing used immunoSEQ multiplex PCR; TCRdb keeps in-frame clones, though not all of them. The sample records tens of thousands of clones, around 91% being singletons. Sequenced material: PBMCs, taken around atezolizumab (anti-PD-L1) treatment. These receptors originate from an older woman with urothelial cancer.

V and J are TRBV28 and TRBJ2-5, with 11 bases lining up with TRBD2. Unmatched junction bases numbered 16, after V lost 4 bases and J lost 3 bases. CDR1 MDHEN and CDR2 SYDVKM come from the germline V gene. The CDR3 is 19 amino acids. CDR3 region: CASSSITHALAGGEETQYF. CDR3 coding DNA: TGTGCCAGCAGTTCGATTACTCATGCGCTAGCGGGAGGTGAAGAGACCCAGTACTTC.

This clone appeared once. The chain recombines TRBV29-1 with TRBJ2-7; no clear D. V dropped 4 bases and J dropped 0 bases, with 13 bases sitting between them. The germline V gene has CDR1 SQVTM and CDR2 ANQGSEA. There are 14 residues in the CDR3. CDR3 DNA: TGCAGCGTTGCCACATCGAGGAGCTCCTACGAGCAGTACTTC. Its translation: CSVATSRSSYEQYF.

V gene TRBV5-1 combines with J gene TRBJ1-4; 9 nucleotides match TRBD1. Germline CDR1 and CDR2: SGHRS and YFSETQ. V was clipped by 0 bases and J by 3 bases; unmatched bases: 9. There are 18 residues in the CDR3. In nucleotides, the CDR3 is TGCGCCAGCAGCTTGGACGGGGGACAGGGATCGGCTAATGAAAAACTGTTTTTT. The encoded protein is CASSLDGGQGSANEKLFF.

The chain carries TRBV4-1 and TRBJ2-3, with 8 bases identical to TRBD2. V dropped 2 bases and J dropped 6; count of bases not matched to a gene: 10. Germline V gene data show CDR1 as MGHRA and CDR2 as YSYEKL. This CDR3 spans 16 amino acids. CDR3 sequence (DNA): TGCGCCAGCAGCCAATCTGCCGGGGGGGCCGGGGATACGCAGTATTTT. Protein sequence: CASSQSAGGAGDTQYF.

The V gene is TRBV7-2, the J gene TRBJ1-2; TRBD1 agrees at 9 bases. The CDR3 runs to 14 residues. CDR1 and CDR2 from the germline V gene are SGHTA and FQGNSA. V was pared by 5 bases and J by 7 bases, with 8 bases of the junction left unmatched. This CDR3 is CASSTGQGLFGYTF. CDR3 nucleotides: TGTGCCAGCAGCACAGGACAGGGGTTGTTTGGCTACACCTTC.

The gene calls are TRBV7-7 and TRBJ2-1; 10 positions match TRBD2. Germline lookup yields CDR1 SSHAT and CDR2 FNYEAQ (reference sequence). Trimming took 2 bases from V and 0 from J; bases not matched to a gene: 4. The CDR3 sequence is 17 residues long. The CDR3, as DNA: TGTGCCAGCAGCTTACTAGCGGGGGCCTCCTCCTACAATGAGCAGTTCTTC. Translated: CASSLLAGASSYNEQFF.

V and J are TRBV5-1 and TRBJ2-2, with TRBD1 matching over 8 bases. V was clipped by 1 base and J by 6 bases; unmatched bases: 14. CDR1 is SGHRS, CDR2 YFSETQ, per germline. CDR3 length: 18 amino acids. Here the CDR3 DNA reads TGCGCCAGCAGCTTGTCGGCAACAGGGGGTATAATCTCCGGGGAGCTGTTTTTT. This sequence encodes CASSLSATGGIISGELFF.

The chain links TRBV10-3 to TRBJ2-1, with TRBD2 matching over 11 bases. This CDR3 has 15 amino acids. Per the germline V gene, CDR1 is ENHRY and CDR2 is SYGVKD. The V gene end was trimmed by 11 bases and the J gene end by 3 bases; junction bases not matched to a gene: 9. CDR3 nucleotides: TGTGCCGCTGCGACTAGCGGGGAGTACTACAATGAGCAGTTCTTC. Translation: CAAATSGEYYNEQFF.

This rearrangement joins TRBV21-1 to TRBJ2-1; the D call in the table, TRBD1, was not verified against the DNA. TRBV21-1 is shown as a pseudogene. The CDR3 consists of 16 residues. The CDR3 loop is CASSKGTPSSYNEQFF. In DNA form, the CDR3 reads TGTGCCAGCAGCAAAGGGACACCAAGCTCCTACAATGAGCAGTTCTTC.

The V and J genes are TRBV11-2 and TRBJ1-2; the match to TRBD1 covers 11 bases. CDR3 size: 15 residues. From germline, CDR1 is SGHAT and CDR2 FQNNGV. V was pared by 0 bases and J by 8 bases, with 5 bases of the junction left unmatched. The CDR3 sequence: CASSLDRTGGLGYTF. The CDR3 coding sequence is TGTGCCAGCAGCTTAGATCGGACAGGGGGCCTCGGCTACACCTTC.

The J gene is TRBJ2-1, the V gene TRBV14, with a tentative D call TRBD2 (6 bases). Germline V gives CDR1 SGHDN, CDR2 FVKESK. V lost 0 bases to trimming and J lost 4 bases, with 10 bases between them. There are 15 residues in the CDR3. The CDR3 is CASSQEIADYNEQFF. CDR3 DNA: TGTGCCAGCAGCCAAGAAATAGCGGATTACAATGAGCAGTTCTTC.

The chain is built from TRBV10-1 and TRBJ2-3; the D gene is possibly TRBD2 (6 bases). This CDR3 region has 13 residues. CDR1 WNHNN and CDR2 SYGVQD come from the germline V gene (reference sequence). The V and J ends lost 2 bases and 7 bases respectively, with 10 bases between them. DNA for the CDR3: TGCGCCAGCAGTGAGGGTGGCGGGAATACGCAGTATTTT. Translation: CASSEGGGNTQYF.

The V gene is TRBV7-2, the J gene TRBJ1-1, with no clear D. The CDR3 is 13 amino acids. V was shortened by 2 bases and J by 4 bases, with 8 bases between the two germline ends. Germline V lookup: CDR1 SGHTA, CDR2 FQGNSA. CDR3 amino acids: CASSLPAATEAFF. CDR3 nucleotide sequence: TGTGCCAGCAGCTTACCCGCGGCCACTGAAGCTTTCTTT.

This chain joins TRBV5-1 and TRBJ1-1, with D maybe TRBD1 (6 bases). With 4 bases removed from V and 3 bases from J, the gap between germline ends came to 16 bases. This CDR3 has 15 amino acids. Germline loops: CDR1 SGHRS, CDR2 YFSETQ. DNA for the CDR3: TGCGCCAGCAGCCGTTTGGACAGTACCTACACTGAAGCTTTCTTT. This codes for CASSRLDSTYTEAFF.

The V call is TRBV7-8, the J call TRBJ2-2; 8 bases match TRBD1. Germline loops: CDR1 SGHVS, CDR2 FQNEAQ. CDR3 size: 16 residues. V lost 6 bases, J lost 1 base, and 7 bases stayed unmatched. The CDR3 loop reads CASSPRQGRNTGELFF. CDR3 sequence (DNA): TGTGCCAGCAGTCCCCGACAGGGGAGGAACACCGGGGAGCTGTTTTTT.

V and J are TRBV5-1 and TRBJ2-6; 8 bases fit TRBD1. Germline-derived CDR1 and CDR2 are SGHRS and YFSETQ. The CDR3 runs 18 residues. The junction had 9 bases not matched to a gene; V was cut back by 4 bases and J by 0 bases. CDR3 bases: TGCGCCAGCAGCCGCACCGGGACAGGAAGCTCTGGGGCCAACGTCCTGACTTTC. Translating it yields CASSRTGTGSSGANVLTF.

The rearrangement uses TRBV7-8 and TRBJ1-5; 7 bases are shared with TRBD1. Germline lookup yields CDR1 SGHVS and CDR2 FQNEAQ. CDR3 length: 13 amino acids. Trimming at V came to 5 bases and at J to 9 bases, leaving 7 bases not matched to a gene. Here the CDR3 DNA reads TGTGCCAGCAGCCGGACAGGACCGGGGCCCCAGCATTTT. It specifies CASSRTGPGPQHF.

The genes are TRBV7-8 and TRBJ1-3, with a tentative D call TRBD1 (5 bases). V shed 5 bases and J shed 3 bases, with 11 bases lying between them. The germline gives CDR1 SGHVS, CDR2 FQNEAQ. This CDR3 is 14 amino acids long. CDR3 DNA sequence: TGTGCCAGCAGCCCCGGGACTGTTGGAAACACCATATATTTT. Its translation is CASSPGTVGNTIYF.

The V call is TRBV2, the J call TRBJ2-5; 11 bases match TRBD2. The trim removed 2 bases at V and 6 bases at J, leaving 8 bases unmatched. CDR1 and CDR2 (germline): SNHLY, FYNNEI. This CDR3 contains 16 residues. DNA for the CDR3: TGTGCCAGCAGTGAAACGGGGGCTAGCGGGGGGAAGACCCAGTACTTC. Protein: CASSETGASGGKTQYF.

The genes are TRBV18 and TRBJ2-7, with 7 bases aligning to TRBD1. Germline V gives CDR1 KGHSH, CDR2 LQKENI. The V gene end was trimmed by 5 bases and the J gene end by 4 bases; junction bases not matched to a gene: 8. The CDR3 runs to 14 residues. CDR3 in amino acids: CASSATGTAYEQYF. The CDR3, as DNA: TGTGCCAGCTCAGCTACTGGGACAGCATACGAGCAGTACTTC.